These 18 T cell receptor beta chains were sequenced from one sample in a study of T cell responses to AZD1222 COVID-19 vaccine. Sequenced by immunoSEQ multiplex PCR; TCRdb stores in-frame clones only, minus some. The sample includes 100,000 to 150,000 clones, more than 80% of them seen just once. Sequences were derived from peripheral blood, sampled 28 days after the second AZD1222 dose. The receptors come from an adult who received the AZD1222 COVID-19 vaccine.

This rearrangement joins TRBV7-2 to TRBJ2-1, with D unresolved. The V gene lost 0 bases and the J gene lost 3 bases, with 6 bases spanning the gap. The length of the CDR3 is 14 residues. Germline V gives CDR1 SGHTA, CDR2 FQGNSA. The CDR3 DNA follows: TGTGCCAGCAGCTTAGCGCTAGTCTACAATGAGCAGTTCTTC. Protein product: CASSLALVYNEQFF. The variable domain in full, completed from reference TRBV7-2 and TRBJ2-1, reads GAGVSQSPSNKVTEKGKDVELRCDPISGHTALYWYRQSLGQGLEFLIYFQGNSAPDKSGLPSDRFSAERTGGSVSTLTIQRTQQEDSAVYLCASSLALVYNEQFFGPGTRLTVL.

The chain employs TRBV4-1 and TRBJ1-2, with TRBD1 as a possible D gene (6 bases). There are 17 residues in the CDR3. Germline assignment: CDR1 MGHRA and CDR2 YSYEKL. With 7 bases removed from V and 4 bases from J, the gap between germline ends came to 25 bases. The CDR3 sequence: CASTRVDGGGAIYGYTF. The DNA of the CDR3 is TGCGCCAGCACCAGGGTGGACGGGGGGGGCGCAATCTATGGCTACACCTTC.

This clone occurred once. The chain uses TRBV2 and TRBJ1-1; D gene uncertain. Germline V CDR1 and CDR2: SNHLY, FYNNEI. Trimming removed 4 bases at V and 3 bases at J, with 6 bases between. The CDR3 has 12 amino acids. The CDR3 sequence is CASSVGYTEAFF. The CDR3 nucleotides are TGTGCCAGCAGTGTGGGCTACACTGAAGCTTTCTTT. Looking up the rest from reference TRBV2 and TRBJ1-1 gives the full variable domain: EPEVTQTPSHQVTQMGQEVILRCVPISNHLYFYWYRQILGQKVEFLVSFYNNEISEKSEIFDDQFSVERPDGSNFTLKIRSTKLEDSAMYFCASSVGYTEAFFGQGTRLTVV.

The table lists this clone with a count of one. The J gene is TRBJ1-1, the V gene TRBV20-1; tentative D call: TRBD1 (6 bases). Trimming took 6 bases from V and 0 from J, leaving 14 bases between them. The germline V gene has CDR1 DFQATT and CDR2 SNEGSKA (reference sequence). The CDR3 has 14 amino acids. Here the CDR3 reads CSASTGTMNTEAFF. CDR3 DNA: TGCAGTGCCAGTACTGGGACAATGAACACTGAAGCTTTCTTT.

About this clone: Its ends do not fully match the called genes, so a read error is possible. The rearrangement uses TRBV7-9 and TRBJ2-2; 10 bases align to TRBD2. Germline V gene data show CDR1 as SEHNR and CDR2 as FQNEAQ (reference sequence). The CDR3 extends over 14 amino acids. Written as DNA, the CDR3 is TGTGCCAGCAGCCTAGCGGGGGACACCGGGGAGCTGTTTTTT. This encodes CASSLAGDTGELFF.

The CDR3, as DNA: TGTGCCAGCAGCCGTCGAAAGGGCGGGAACACTGAAGCTTTCTTT. Amino acids: CASSRRKGGNTEAFF. This chain joins TRBV3-1 (or the pseudogene TRBV3-2) and TRBJ1-1; D gene ambiguous. The CDR3 sequence is 15 residues long. CDR1 and CDR2 from the germline V gene are LGHDT and YNNKEL (reference sequence). V dropped 4 bases and J dropped 1 base, with 13 bases sitting between them.

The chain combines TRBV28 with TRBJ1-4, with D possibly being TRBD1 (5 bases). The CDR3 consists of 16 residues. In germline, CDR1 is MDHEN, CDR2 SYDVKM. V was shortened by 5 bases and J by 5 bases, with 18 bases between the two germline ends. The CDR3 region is CASSTHPGRPNEKLFF. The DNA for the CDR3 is TGTGCCAGCAGTACGCACCCGGGACGGCCAAATGAAAAACTGTTTTTT.

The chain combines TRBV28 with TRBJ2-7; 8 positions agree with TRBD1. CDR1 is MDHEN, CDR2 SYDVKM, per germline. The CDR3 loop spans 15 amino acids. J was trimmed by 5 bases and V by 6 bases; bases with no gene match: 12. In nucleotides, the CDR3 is TGTGCCAGCAGATGGACAGGGAGTAGTCTGGACGAGCAGTACTTC. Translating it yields CASRWTGSSLDEQYF.

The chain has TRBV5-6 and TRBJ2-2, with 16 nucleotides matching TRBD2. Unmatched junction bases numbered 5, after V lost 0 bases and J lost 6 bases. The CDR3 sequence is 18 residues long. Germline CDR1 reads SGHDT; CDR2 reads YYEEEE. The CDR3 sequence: CASSLAGLAGGIAGELFF. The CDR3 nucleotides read TGTGCCAGCAGCTTGGCGGGACTAGCGGGGGGGATCGCCGGGGAGCTGTTTTTT. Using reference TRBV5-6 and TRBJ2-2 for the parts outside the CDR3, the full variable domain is DAGVTQSPTHLIKTRGQQVTLRCSPKSGHDTVSWYQQALGQGPQFIFQYYEEEERQRGNFPDRFSGHQFPNYSSELNVNALLLGDSALYLCASSLAGLAGGIAGELFFGEGSRLTVL.

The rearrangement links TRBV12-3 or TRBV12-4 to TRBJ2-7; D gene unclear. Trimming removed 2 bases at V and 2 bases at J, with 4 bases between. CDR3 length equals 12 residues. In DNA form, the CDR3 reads TGTGCCAGCAGTTTAAGGGCCTACGAGCAGTACTTC. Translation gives CASSLRAYEQYF.

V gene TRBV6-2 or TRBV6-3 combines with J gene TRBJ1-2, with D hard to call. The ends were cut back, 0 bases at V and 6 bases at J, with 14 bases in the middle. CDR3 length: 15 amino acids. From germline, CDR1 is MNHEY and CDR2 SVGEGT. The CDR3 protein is CASSYSSGIGDGYTF. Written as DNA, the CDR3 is TGTGCCAGCAGTTACTCCTCCGGGATCGGCGATGGCTACACCTTC.

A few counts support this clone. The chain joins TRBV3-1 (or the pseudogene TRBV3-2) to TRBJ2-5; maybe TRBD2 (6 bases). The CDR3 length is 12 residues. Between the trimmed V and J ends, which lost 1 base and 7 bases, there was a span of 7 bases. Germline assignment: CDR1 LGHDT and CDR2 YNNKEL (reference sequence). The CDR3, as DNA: TGTGCCAGCAGCCAAGGGGACTGGACCCAGTACTTC. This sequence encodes CASSQGDWTQYF.

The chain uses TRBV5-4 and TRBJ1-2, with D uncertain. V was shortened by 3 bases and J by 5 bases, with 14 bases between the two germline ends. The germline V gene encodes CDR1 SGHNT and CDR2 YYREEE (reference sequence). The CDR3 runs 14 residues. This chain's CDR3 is CASSSPQVEYGYTF. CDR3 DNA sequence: TGTGCCAGCAGCTCCCCCCAGGTTGAATATGGCTACACCTTC.

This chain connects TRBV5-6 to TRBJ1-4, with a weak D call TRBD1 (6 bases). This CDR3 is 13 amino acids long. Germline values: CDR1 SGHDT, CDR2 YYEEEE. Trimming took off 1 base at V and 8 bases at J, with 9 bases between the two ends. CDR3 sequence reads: CASSLWTEEKLFF. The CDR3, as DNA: TGTGCCAGCAGCTTGTGGACAGAGGAAAAACTGTTTTTT.

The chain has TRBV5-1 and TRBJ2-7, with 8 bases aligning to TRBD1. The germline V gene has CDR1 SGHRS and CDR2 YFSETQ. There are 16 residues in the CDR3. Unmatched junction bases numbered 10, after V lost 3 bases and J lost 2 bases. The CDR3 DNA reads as TGCGCCAGCAGCTACAGGACAGGGACGGTTCCCTACGAGCAGTACTTC. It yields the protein CASSYRTGTVPYEQYF.

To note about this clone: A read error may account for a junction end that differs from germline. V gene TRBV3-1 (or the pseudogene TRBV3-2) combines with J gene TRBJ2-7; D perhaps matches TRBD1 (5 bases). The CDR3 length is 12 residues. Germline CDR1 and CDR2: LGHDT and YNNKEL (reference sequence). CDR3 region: CASSHIGRVAFF. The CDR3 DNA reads TGTGCCAGCAGCCATATTGGCAGGGTGGCCTTTTTC.

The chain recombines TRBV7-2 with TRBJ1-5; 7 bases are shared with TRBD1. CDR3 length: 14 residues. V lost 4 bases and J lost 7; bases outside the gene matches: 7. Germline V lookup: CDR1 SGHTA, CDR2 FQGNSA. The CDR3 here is CASSYDRDGQPQHF. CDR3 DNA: TGTGCCAGCAGCTACGACAGGGACGGCCAGCCCCAGCATTTT.

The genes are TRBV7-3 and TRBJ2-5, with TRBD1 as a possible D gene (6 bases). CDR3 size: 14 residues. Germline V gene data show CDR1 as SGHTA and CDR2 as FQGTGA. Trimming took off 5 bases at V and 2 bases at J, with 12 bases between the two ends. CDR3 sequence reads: CASSPLGQQETQYF. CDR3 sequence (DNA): TGTGCCAGCAGCCCCCTCGGACAGCAAGAGACCCAGTACTTC.